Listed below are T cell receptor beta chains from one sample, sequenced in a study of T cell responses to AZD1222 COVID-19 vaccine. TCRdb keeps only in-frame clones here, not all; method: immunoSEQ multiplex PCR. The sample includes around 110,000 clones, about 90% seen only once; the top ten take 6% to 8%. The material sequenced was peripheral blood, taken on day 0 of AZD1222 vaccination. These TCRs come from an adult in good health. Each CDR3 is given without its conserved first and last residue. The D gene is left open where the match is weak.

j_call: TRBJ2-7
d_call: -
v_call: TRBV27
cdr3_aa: ASRERARSYEQY

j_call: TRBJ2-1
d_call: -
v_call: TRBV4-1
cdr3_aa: ASSQTRAFEQF

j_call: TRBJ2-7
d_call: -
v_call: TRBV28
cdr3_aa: ASSAASGTTTYEQY

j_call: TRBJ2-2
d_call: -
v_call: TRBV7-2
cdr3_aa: ASSLGGGGTVTGELF

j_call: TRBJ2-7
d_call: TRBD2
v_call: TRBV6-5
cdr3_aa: ASREWTSGEQY

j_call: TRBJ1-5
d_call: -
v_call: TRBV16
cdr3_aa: ASSQRGTWVGQPQH

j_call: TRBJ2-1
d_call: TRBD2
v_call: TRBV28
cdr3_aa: ATMGSGRSDNEQF

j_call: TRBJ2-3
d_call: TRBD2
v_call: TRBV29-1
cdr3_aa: SVERAGGFTDTQY

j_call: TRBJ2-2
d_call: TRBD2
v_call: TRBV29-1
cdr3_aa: SVGLAGSTGELF

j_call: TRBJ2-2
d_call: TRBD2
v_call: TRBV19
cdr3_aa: ASSKGRGVSTGELF

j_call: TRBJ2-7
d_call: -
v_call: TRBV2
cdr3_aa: ASTPDNEQY

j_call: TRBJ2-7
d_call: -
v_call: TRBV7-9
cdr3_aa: ASSPRPGGEQY